Shown below are 20 T cell receptor beta chains from a single sample sequenced in a study of human T cells and chemical hapten exposure. Time point defined: pre-sensitization, week 0. The treatment denotes: therapeutic diphenylcyclopropenone sensitization with weekly scalp DPC. TCRdb called the RACE reads again in MiXCR, with one record for every CDR3 protein. The sample carries 350,000 to 400,000 distinct CDR3 sequences, roughly 5% recorded once. This specimen consisted of whole blood, obtained in connection with sensitization to the hapten diphenylcyclopropenone (DPC). The receptors stem from a woman between 50 and 59 years old with alopecia areata. Some clones in this sample may be carry-over from other donors' samples.

This clonotype was counted many times. The chain recombines TRBV20-1 with TRBJ1-1, with D possibly being TRBD1 (5 bases). The V end lost 0 bases, the J end lost 6 bases, and 17 bases lay between the germline ends. CDR1 and CDR2 (germline): DFQATT, SNEGSKA (reference sequence). This CDR3 region has 15 residues. The CDR3 DNA reads as TGCAGTGCTAGAGAGGAGAGGGCAGGAGGGGCTGAAGCTTTCTTT. Protein product: CSAREERAGGAEAFF.

This clonotype was recorded a few times. The chain combines TRBV20-1 with TRBJ1-1; the D gene is possibly TRBD1 (5 bases). Trimming left V 3 bases short and J 10 bases short, with 21 bases between. The CDR3 has 14 residues. Per the germline V gene, CDR1 is DFQATT and CDR2 is SNEGSKA (reference sequence). The chain's CDR3 is CSARPGAKNAGAFF. CDR3 coding DNA: TGCAGTGCTAGGCCCGGGGCCAAGAACGCTGGAGCTTTCTTT.

The rearrangement links TRBV7-9 to TRBJ1-2, with D maybe TRBD1 (5 bases). Germline V gives CDR1 SEHNR, CDR2 FQNEAQ (reference sequence). This CDR3 contains 15 residues. Trimming pared 0 bases from V and 5 bases from J, leaving 13 bases between. CDR3 DNA: TGTGCCAGCAGCTTAGCTGCGAGCCCAGGGTATGGCTACACCTTC. Its protein is CASSLAASPGYGYTF.

The sample holds many counts of this clonotype. The gene calls are TRBV6-1 and TRBJ2-3; D call uncertain. V gave up 6 bases and J gave up 0 bases, with 4 bases separating them. CDR1 is MNHNS, CDR2 SASEGT, per germline. The CDR3 spans 12 residues. Here the CDR3 reads CASRDSTDTQYF. DNA for the CDR3: TGTGCCAGCAGAGACAGCACAGATACGCAGTATTTT.

The rearrangement joins TRBV15 to TRBJ1-4; no definite D call. This CDR3 is 14 amino acids long. Trimming left V 3 bases short and J 8 bases short, with 13 bases between. Germline V gene sequence: CDR1 LNHNV, CDR2 YYDKDF (reference sequence). The DNA for the CDR3 is TGTGCCACCAGCAGCGTGAGGTCAGAGGAAAAACTGTTTTTT. Encoded protein: CATSSVRSEEKLFF.

This clonotype was seen ten or more times. V is TRBV6-5 and J is TRBJ2-3, with 11 nucleotides matching TRBD2. J gave up 5 bases and V 2 bases, and 6 bases lay outside the gene matches. Per the germline V gene, CDR1 is MNHEY and CDR2 is SVGAGI. The CDR3 extends over 16 amino acids. The CDR3 here is CASSYVAGGTRDTQYF. CDR3 sequence (DNA): TGTGCCAGCAGTTACGTAGCGGGGGGGACCCGAGATACGCAGTATTTT.

This clonotype was seen many times. The chain employs TRBV3-1 and TRBJ1-2, with D perhaps matching TRBD1 (6 bases). V shed 4 bases and J shed 4 bases, with 7 bases lying between them. Germline CDR1 reads LGHDT; CDR2 reads YNNKEL (reference sequence). The CDR3 is 12 residues long. CDR3: CASSRTAYGYTF. DNA for the CDR3: TGTGCCAGCAGCCGGACAGCCTATGGCTACACCTTC.

Regarding this clonotype: A much bigger clone sits one base away, suggesting this may be a read error. The chain recombines TRBV30 with TRBJ2-2, with 8 bases aligning to TRBD2. The CDR3 has 16 amino acids. Germline-derived CDR1 and CDR2 are GTSNPN and SVGIG (reference sequence). V gave up 2 bases and J gave up 3 bases; unmatched junction bases: 8. For the CDR3, the DNA is TGTGCCTGGAGTCTACTGGGACTAGTGGACACCGGGGAGCTGTTTTTT. It translates to CAWSLLGLVDTGELFF. Full variable domain (missing parts from reference TRBV30 and TRBJ2-2): SQTIHQWPATLVQPVGSPLSLECTVEGTSNPNLYWYRQAAGRGLQLLFYSVGIGQISSEVPQNLSASRPQDRQFILSSKKLLLSDSGFYLCAWSLLGLVDTGELFFGEGSRLTVL.

The sample holds a few counts of this clonotype. The chain uses TRBV28 and TRBJ2-7; a weak D match, TRBD2 (7 bases). V was clipped by 6 bases and J by 6 bases, with 24 bases between them. Per the germline V gene, CDR1 is MDHEN and CDR2 is SYDVKM. The length of the CDR3 is 16 residues. CDR3 nucleotide sequence: TGTGCCAGCAGCGACCCCGGCGTAGGGGGGGTAGGCGAGCAGTACTTC. Translating gives CASSDPGVGGVGEQYF.

This chain links TRBV12-3 or TRBV12-4 with TRBJ1-4, with 7 bases lining up with TRBD1. CDR3 length equals 15 residues. Losses at the gene ends were 5 bases for V and 8 bases for J; bases not matched to a gene: 11. In nucleotides, the CDR3 is TGTGCCAGCAGTCTTAACAGGGGAGGCAGAGAAAAACTGTTTTTT. Residues: CASSLNRGGREKLFF.

Many counts were recorded for this clonotype. The genes are TRBV30 and TRBJ2-1; 12 positions match TRBD2. This CDR3 is 18 amino acids long. J gave up 9 bases and V 0 bases, and 15 bases lay outside the gene matches. The germline CDR1 and CDR2 sequences are GTSNPN and SVGIG (reference sequence). This chain's CDR3 is CAWSVRALLAGGPREQFF. CDR3 DNA: TGTGCCTGGAGTGTACGGGCCCTCCTAGCGGGAGGGCCCCGTGAGCAGTTCTTC. Full variable domain (rest looked up from reference TRBV30 and TRBJ2-1): SQTIHQWPATLVQPVGSPLSLECTVEGTSNPNLYWYRQAAGRGLQLLFYSVGIGQISSEVPQNLSASRPQDRQFILSSKKLLLSDSGFYLCAWSVRALLAGGPREQFFGPGTRLTVL.

Only one count was recorded for this clonotype. The missing conserved phenylalanine or tryptophan at the end of this CDR3 makes a read error likely. The chain is built from TRBV6-2 or TRBV6-3 and TRBJ2-1, with D perhaps TRBD2 (6 bases). Trimming cost V 4 bases and J 3 bases, with 13 bases left between them. Per the germline V gene, CDR1 is MNHEY and CDR2 is SVGEGT. The CDR3 contains 15 residues. DNA of the CDR3: TGTGCCAGCAGTTCCCCTAGCGCCGTCTACAATGAGCAGTTCATC. It specifies CASSSPSAVYNEQFI.

In its sample, this clonotype was seen many times. This chain joins TRBV12-3 or TRBV12-4 and TRBJ2-2; D is unresolved. V was cut by 6 bases and J by 4 bases, with 3 bases left in between. The CDR3 has 11 amino acids. As DNA, the CDR3 is TGTGCCAGCAGCTTCACCGGGGAGCTGTTTTTT. It specifies CASSFTGELFF.

This sequence joins TRBV6-6 and TRBJ2-5; D is ambiguous. V was shortened by 0 bases and J by 3 bases, with 5 bases between the two germline ends. CDR1 and CDR2 from the germline V gene are MNHNY and SVGAGI (reference sequence). There are 13 residues in the CDR3. CDR3 bases: TGTGCCAGCAGTTACTCGCAGGAAGAGACCCAGTACTTC. This codes for CASSYSQEETQYF.

This clonotype was counted at least ten times. The rearrangement links TRBV30 to TRBJ2-5; D ambiguous. Germline values: CDR1 GTSNPN, CDR2 SVGIG (reference sequence). V was clipped by 5 bases and J by 2 bases, with 15 bases between them. This CDR3 comprises 14 residues. CDR3 nucleotide sequence: TGTGCCTGGTCGACAAGCTCTCCTCAAGAGACCCAGTACTTC. As protein: CAWSTSSPQETQYF.

This clonotype showed up many times. The chain has TRBV4-3 and TRBJ2-5; D is perhaps TRBD1 (6 bases). The CDR3 has 16 residues. Germline V lookup: CDR1 LGHNA, CDR2 YSLEER. The ends were cut back, 3 bases at V and 4 bases at J, with 18 bases in the middle. CDR3 nucleotide sequence: TGCGCCAGCAGCCAGGGCTACTGGACAGAGCCAGAGACCCAGTACTTC. Its translation is CASSQGYWTEPETQYF.

This clonotype appeared a few times. V gene TRBV5-4 combines with J gene TRBJ2-7, with D tentatively TRBD2 (6 bases). The CDR3 loop spans 14 amino acids. Trimming left V 5 bases short and J 0 bases short, with 12 bases between. Germline lookup yields CDR1 SGHNT and CDR2 YYREEE (reference sequence). The CDR3 spells CASRPGAASYEQYF. CDR3 nucleotide sequence: TGTGCCAGCAGGCCGGGAGCAGCCTCCTACGAGCAGTACTTC.

The table lists this clonotype with many counts. The chain uses TRBV4-2 and TRBJ2-2, with TRBD2 matching 7 bases. V dropped 6 bases and J dropped 1; count of bases not matched to a gene: 8. The CDR3 is 16 amino acids. The germline gives CDR1 LGHNA, CDR2 YNFKEQ. CDR3 residues: CASRPWAGVNTGELFF. In nucleotides, the CDR3 is TGTGCCAGCAGACCCTGGGCGGGGGTGAACACCGGGGAGCTGTTTTTT.

As to this clonotype: The missing conserved phenylalanine or tryptophan at the end of this CDR3 makes a read error likely. The chain combines TRBV6-2 or TRBV6-3 with TRBJ1-1; tentative D call: TRBD1 (5 bases). The CDR3 is 14 residues long. Between the trimmed V and J ends, which lost 0 bases and 6 bases, there was a span of 11 bases. Germline V CDR1 and CDR2: MNHEY, SVGEGT. CDR3 region: CASSYSNVGAEAFL. In nucleotides, the CDR3 is TGTGCCAGCAGTTACTCGAATGTAGGGGCTGAAGCTTTCTTG.

This clonotype was found many times. The chain has TRBV6-2 or TRBV6-3 and TRBJ2-1; D unresolved. Germline V gives CDR1 MNHEY, CDR2 SVGEGT. Trimming left V 0 bases short and J 15 bases short, with 15 bases between. This CDR3 is built from 13 residues. CDR3 sequence: CASSYSLLSTGFF. The DNA for the CDR3 is TGTGCCAGCAGTTACTCTCTTCTCTCGACGGGGTTCTTC.